This T cell receptor (beta chain) was identified in a study of human T cells and chemical hapten exposure. From the RACE reads, TCRdb called clonotypes with MiXCR, one entry per CDR3 protein. The sample records just over 350,000 distinct CDR3 sequences, just under 6.5% being singletons. The CDR3 length is 14 residues. V shed 4 bases, J shed 7 bases, and the junction held 4 bases outside the gene matches. Germline CDR1 KGHDR, CDR2 SFDVKD. Described time point: patch test 2, 6 weeks after DPC sensitization. Sample treatment: therapeutic diphenylcyclopropenone sensitization with weekly scalp DPC. Each patch test followed a blood draw.

The rearrangement uses TRBV24-1 and TRBJ2-1, with TRBD2 identical over 9 bases. This clonotype originated in a woman aged 18-29 years with alopecia areata. Some clones in this sample may be carry-over from other donors' samples. Specimen: whole blood, collected in connection with sensitization to the hapten diphenylcyclopropenone (DPC). The CDR3 DNA reads TGTGCCACCAGTGAGGCTAGCGGGGTAAATGAGCAGTTCTTC. Its translation is CATSEASGVNEQFF.